The 11 T cell receptor beta chains reported below all come from one sample, sequenced in a study of shared clonotypes between healthy human individuals. Naive CD8 cells were CD45RO-negative, positively selected for CCR7, excluding terminally differentiated effector memory CD45RA+ cells. Profiling relied on immunoSEQ multiplex PCR, and the TCRdb table lists in-frame clones only, not all of them. The sample has about 580,000 clones, roughly 98% seen once. What was sequenced was naive CD8+ T cells sorted from blood. The receptors here all came from a man under 40 in good health.

CDR3 region: CASSQVGEGLTGELFF. For the CDR3, the DNA is TGCGCCAGCAGCCAAGTCGGGGAGGGACTCACCGGGGAGCTGTTTTTT. The genes are TRBV4-1 and TRBJ2-2, with 7 bases that match TRBD2. J was trimmed by 4 bases and V by 1 base; bases with no gene match: 6. Looked up from germline, CDR1 is MGHRA and CDR2 is YSYEKL. There are 16 residues in the CDR3.

This chain links TRBV7-9 with TRBJ2-7; D not certain. Germline values: CDR1 SEHNR, CDR2 FQNEAQ (reference sequence). V was cut by 2 bases and J by 7 bases, with 15 bases left in between. This CDR3 comprises 14 residues. The CDR3 DNA reads as TGTGCCAGCAGCTTAAGTGGGTCCCGTAATGAGCAGTACTTC. Amino acid sequence: CASSLSGSRNEQYF.

This sequence joins TRBV10-1 and TRBJ2-2; unclear D gene. The CDR3 runs 12 residues. The germline V gene has CDR1 WNHNN and CDR2 SYGVQD (reference sequence). Deletions cut 3 bases from V and 5 bases from J, with 4 bases between. The CDR3 loop reads CASSDGTGELFF. The CDR3, as DNA: TGCGCCAGCAGTGACGGAACCGGGGAGCTGTTTTTT.

The genes are TRBV4-1 and TRBJ2-7; 12 bases align to TRBD2. Germline CDR1 is MGHRA and CDR2 is YSYEKL. The CDR3 is made up of 15 amino acids. V dropped 2 bases and J dropped 2; count of bases not matched to a gene: 1. The CDR3 DNA is TGCGCCAGCAGCCAACGACTAGCGGGAGCCTACGAGCAGTACTTC. Its protein product is CASSQRLAGAYEQYF.

This sequence joins TRBV27 and TRBJ2-5, with D perhaps TRBD1 (6 bases). V lost 5 bases, J lost 4 bases, and 14 bases lay in between. CDR3 length: 14 residues. Germline loops: CDR1 MNHEY, CDR2 SMNVEV (reference sequence). In DNA, the CDR3 is TGTGCCAGCAGTACCAGGACAGACGGAGAGACCCAGTACTTC. It specifies CASSTRTDGETQYF.

The chain uses TRBV6-6 and TRBJ2-3, with D perhaps matching TRBD1 (6 bases). This CDR3 contains 13 residues. Germline V gives CDR1 MNHNY, CDR2 SVGAGI (reference sequence). Deletions cut 2 bases from V and 11 bases from J, with 14 bases between. CDR3 loop: CASSYRQGIKQYF. CDR3 DNA: TGTGCCAGCAGTTACAGGCAGGGGATAAAGCAGTATTTT.

The chain carries TRBV29-1 and TRBJ2-1, with TRBD2 matching 11 bases. This CDR3 has 15 amino acids. Per the germline V gene, CDR1 is SQVTM and CDR2 is ANQGSEA. Unmatched junction bases numbered 4, after V lost 2 bases and J lost 4 bases. CDR3 sequence reads: CSVELASGRYNEQFF. The CDR3, as DNA: TGCAGCGTTGAATTGGCTAGCGGGAGGTACAATGAGCAGTTCTTC.

The rearrangement joins TRBV7-6 to TRBJ2-7; 11 nucleotides line up with TRBD2. J gave up 4 bases and V 4 bases, and 6 bases lay outside the gene matches. The CDR3 contains 15 residues. CDR1 SGHVS and CDR2 FNYEAQ come from the germline V gene. The CDR3 bases are TGTGCCAGCAGCTCGGGTGGGACTAGCGGATACGAGCAGTACTTC. Its translation is CASSSGGTSGYEQYF.

This clone was seen a few times. V and J are TRBV27 and TRBJ1-3; D remains ambiguous. Trimming removed 6 bases from V and 0 bases from J, with 12 bases in between. CDR1 is MNHEY, CDR2 SMNVEV, per germline (reference sequence). The CDR3 is 15 amino acids. CDR3 sequence: CASSRDGFSGNTIYF. The DNA of the CDR3 is TGTGCCAGCAGCCGCGACGGGTTCTCTGGAAACACCATATATTTT.

The chain uses TRBV4-2 and TRBJ2-1; D gene unclear. The CDR3 length is 14 residues. V was shortened by 0 bases and J by 5 bases, with 8 bases between the two germline ends. Germline V lookup: CDR1 LGHNA, CDR2 YNFKEQ. CDR3 coding DNA: TGTGCCAGCAGCCAAGATTACACCAACAATGAGCAGTTCTTC. Protein sequence: CASSQDYTNNEQFF.

The V call is TRBV28, the J call TRBJ2-7; TRBD2 aligns across 12 bases. The CDR3 spans 16 residues. V trimming: 6 bases; J trimming: 4 bases; junction bases outside the gene matches: 10. Germline CDR1 is MDHEN and CDR2 is SYDVKM. The CDR3 spells CASSSETSGRFYEQYF. The CDR3, as DNA: TGTGCCAGCAGCTCTGAGACTAGCGGGAGATTTTACGAGCAGTACTTC.